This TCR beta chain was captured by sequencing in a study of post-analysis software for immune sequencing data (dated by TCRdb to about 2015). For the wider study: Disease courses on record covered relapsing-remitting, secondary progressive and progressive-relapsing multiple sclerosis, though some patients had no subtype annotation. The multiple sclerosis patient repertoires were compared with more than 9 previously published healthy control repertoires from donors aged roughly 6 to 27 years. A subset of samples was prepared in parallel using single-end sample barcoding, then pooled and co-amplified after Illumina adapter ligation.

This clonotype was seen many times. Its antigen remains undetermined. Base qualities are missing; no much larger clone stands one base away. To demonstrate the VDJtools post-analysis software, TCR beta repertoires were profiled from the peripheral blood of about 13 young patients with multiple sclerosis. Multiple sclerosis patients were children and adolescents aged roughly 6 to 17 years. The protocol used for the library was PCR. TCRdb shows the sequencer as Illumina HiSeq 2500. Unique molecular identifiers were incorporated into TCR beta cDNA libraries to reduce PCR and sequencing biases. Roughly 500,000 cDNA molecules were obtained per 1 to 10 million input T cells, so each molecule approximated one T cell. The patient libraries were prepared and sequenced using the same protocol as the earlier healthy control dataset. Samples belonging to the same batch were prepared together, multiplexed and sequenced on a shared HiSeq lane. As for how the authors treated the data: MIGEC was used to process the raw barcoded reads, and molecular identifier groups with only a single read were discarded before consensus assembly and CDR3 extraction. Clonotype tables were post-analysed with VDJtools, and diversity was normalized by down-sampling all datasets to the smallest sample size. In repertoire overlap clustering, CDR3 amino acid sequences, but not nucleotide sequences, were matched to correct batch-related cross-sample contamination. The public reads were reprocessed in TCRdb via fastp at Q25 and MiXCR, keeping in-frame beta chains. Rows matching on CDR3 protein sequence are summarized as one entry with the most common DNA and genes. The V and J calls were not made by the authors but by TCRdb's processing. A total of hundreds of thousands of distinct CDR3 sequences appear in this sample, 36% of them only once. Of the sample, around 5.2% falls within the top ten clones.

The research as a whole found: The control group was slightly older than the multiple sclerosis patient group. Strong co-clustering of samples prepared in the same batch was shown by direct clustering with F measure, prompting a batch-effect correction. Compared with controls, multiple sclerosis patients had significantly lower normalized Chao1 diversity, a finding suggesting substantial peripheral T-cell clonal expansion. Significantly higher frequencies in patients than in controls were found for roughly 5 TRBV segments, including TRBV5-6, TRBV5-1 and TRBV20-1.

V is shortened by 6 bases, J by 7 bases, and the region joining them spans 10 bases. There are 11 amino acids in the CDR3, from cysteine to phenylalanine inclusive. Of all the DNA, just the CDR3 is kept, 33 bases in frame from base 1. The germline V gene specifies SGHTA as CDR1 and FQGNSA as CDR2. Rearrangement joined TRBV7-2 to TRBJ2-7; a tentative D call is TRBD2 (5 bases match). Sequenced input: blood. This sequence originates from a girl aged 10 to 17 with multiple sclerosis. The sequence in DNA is TGTGCCAGCAGTCCGGGGTATGAGCAGTACTTC. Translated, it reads CASSPGYEQYF.